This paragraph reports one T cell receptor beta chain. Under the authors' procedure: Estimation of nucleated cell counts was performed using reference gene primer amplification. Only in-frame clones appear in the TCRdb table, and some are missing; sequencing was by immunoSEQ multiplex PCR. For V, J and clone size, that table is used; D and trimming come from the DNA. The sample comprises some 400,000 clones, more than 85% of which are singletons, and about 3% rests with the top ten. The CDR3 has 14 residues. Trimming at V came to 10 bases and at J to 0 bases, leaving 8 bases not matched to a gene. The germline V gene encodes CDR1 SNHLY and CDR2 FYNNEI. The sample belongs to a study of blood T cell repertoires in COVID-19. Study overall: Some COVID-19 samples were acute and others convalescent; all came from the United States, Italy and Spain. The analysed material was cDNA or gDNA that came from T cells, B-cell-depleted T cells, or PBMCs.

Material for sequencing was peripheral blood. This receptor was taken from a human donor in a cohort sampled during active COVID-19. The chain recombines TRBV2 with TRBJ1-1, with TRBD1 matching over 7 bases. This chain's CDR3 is CATSMTGMNTEAFF. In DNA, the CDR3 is TGTGCCACCTCGATGACAGGGATGAACACTGAAGCTTTCTTT.